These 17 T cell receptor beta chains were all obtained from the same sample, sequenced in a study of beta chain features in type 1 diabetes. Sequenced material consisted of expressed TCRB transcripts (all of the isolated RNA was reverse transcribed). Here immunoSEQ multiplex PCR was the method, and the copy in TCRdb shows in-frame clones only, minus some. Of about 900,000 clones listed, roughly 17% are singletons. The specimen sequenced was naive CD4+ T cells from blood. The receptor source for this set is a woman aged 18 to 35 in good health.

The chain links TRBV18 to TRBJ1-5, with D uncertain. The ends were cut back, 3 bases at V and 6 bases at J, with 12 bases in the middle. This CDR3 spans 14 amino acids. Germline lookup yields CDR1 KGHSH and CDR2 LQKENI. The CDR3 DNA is TGTGCCAGCTCACCCGACGAGTCGAGTCAGCCCCAGCATTTT. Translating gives CASSPDESSQPQHF.

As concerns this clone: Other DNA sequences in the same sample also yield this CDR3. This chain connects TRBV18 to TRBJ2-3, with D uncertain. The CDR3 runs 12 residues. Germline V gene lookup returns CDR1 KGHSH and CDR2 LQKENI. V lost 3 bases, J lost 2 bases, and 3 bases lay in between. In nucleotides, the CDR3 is TGTGCCAGCTCACCCGTCACAGATACGCAGTATTTT. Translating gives CASSPVTDTQYF. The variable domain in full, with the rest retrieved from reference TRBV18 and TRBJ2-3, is NAGVMQNPRHLVRRRGQEARLRCSPMKGHSHVYWYRQLPEEGLKFMVYLQKENIIDESGMPKERFSAEFPKEGPSILRIQQVVRGDSAAYFCASSPVTDTQYFGPGTRLTVL.

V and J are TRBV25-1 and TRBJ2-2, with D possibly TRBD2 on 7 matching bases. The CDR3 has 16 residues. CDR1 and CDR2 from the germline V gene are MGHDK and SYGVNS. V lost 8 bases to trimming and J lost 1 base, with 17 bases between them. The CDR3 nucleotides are TGTGCCAGCGGGCCGGGGGGCAGTTGGAACACCGGGGAGCTGTTTTTT. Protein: CASGPGGSWNTGELFF.

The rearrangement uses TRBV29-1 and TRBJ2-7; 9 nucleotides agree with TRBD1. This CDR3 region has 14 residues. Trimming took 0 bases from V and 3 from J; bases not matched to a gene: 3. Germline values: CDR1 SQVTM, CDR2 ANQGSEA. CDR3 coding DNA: TGCAGCGTTGAAGACCGGACAGGGGACTACGAGCAGTACTTC. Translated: CSVEDRTGDYEQYF.

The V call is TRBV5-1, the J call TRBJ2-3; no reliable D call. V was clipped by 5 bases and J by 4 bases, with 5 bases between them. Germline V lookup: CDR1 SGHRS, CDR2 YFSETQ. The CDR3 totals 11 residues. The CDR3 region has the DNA TGCGCCAGCAGTGGCTCAGATACGCAGTATTTT. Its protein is CASSGSDTQYF.

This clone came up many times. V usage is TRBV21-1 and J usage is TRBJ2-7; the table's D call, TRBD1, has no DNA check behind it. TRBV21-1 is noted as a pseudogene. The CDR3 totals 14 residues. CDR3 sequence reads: CASSKVPGLYEQYF. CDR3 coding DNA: TGTGCCAGCAGCAAAGTACCAGGTCTGTACGAGCAGTACTTC.

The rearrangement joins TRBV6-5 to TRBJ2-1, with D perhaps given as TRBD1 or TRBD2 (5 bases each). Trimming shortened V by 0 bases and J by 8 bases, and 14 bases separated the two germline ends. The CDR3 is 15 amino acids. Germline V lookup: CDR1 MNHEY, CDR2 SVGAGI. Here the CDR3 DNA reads TGTGCCAGCAGTTACTCGGGCTACAGAGGGGATGAGCAGTTCTTC. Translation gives CASSYSGYRGDEQFF.

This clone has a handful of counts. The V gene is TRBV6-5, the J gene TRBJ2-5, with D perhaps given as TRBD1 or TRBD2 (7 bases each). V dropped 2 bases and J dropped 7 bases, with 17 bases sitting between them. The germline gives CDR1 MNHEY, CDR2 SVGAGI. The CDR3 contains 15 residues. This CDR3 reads CASSYPSTGRGTQYF. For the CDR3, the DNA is TGTGCCAGCAGTTACCCTTCGACAGGGAGGGGGACCCAGTACTTC.

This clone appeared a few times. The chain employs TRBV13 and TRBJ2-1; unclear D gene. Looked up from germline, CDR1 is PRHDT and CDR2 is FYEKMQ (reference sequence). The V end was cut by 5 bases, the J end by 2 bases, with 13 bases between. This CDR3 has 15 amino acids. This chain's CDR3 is CASSLDARTYNEQFF. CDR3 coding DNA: TGTGCCAGCAGCCTCGACGCCAGAACCTACAATGAGCAGTTCTTC.

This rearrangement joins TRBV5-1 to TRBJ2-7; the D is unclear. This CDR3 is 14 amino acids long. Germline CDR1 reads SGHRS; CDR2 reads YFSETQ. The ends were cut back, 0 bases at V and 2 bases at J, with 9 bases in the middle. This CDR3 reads CASSLDARTYEQYF. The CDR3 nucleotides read TGCGCCAGCAGCTTGGATGCGCGCACCTACGAGCAGTACTTC. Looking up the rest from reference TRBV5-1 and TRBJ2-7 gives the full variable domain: KAGVTQTPRYLIKTRGQQVTLSCSPISGHRSVSWYQQTPGQGLQFLFEYFSETQRNKGNFPGRFSGRQFSNSRSEMNVSTLELGDSALYLCASSLDARTYEQYFGPGTRLTVT.

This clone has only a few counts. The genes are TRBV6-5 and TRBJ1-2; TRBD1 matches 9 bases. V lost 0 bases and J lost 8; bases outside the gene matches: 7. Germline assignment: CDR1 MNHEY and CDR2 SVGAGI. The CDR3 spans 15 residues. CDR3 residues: CASSYSRTGDGGYTF. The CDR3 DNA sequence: TGTGCCAGCAGTTACTCGAGGACAGGGGACGGAGGCTACACCTTC.

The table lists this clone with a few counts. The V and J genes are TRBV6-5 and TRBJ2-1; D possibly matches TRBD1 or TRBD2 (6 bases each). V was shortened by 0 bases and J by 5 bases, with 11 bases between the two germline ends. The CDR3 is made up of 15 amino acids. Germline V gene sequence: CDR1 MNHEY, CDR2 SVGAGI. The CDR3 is CASSYSGGGNNEQFF. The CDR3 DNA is TGTGCCAGCAGTTACTCGGGGGGCGGGAACAATGAGCAGTTCTTC.

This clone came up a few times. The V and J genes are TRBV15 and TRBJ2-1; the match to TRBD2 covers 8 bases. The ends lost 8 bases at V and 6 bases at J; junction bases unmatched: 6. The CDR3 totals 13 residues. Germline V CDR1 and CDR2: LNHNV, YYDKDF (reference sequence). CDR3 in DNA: TGTGCCACCCAAAGCGGGAGTGGCAATGAGCAGTTCTTC. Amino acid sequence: CATQSGSGNEQFF.

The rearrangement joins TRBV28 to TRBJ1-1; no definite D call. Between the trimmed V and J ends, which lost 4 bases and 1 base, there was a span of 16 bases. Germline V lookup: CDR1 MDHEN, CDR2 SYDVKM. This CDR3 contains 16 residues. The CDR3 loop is CASSSGLLIANTEAFF. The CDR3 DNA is TGTGCCAGCAGTTCCGGCCTTTTGATAGCGAACACTGAAGCTTTCTTT.

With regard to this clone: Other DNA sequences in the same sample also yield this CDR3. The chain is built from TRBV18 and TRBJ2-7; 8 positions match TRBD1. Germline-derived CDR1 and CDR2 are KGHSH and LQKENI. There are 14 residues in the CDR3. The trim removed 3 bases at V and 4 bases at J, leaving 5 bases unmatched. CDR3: CASSPLGQAYEQYF. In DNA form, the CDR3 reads TGTGCCAGCTCACCTCTGGGACAGGCTTACGAGCAGTACTTC.

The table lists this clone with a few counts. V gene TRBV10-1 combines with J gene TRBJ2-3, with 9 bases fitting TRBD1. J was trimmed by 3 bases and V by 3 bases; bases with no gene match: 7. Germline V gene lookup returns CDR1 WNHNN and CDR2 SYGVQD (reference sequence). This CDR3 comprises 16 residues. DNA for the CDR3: TGCGCCAGCAGTGAACACGGGACAGGGCGAACAGATACGCAGTATTTT. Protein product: CASSEHGTGRTDTQYF.

The CDR3 reads CATSPPGTHDEQFF. The CDR3 DNA follows: TGTGCCACCAGCCCACCCGGGACTCACGATGAGCAGTTCTTC. This chain connects TRBV15 to TRBJ2-1; tentative D call: TRBD2 (6 bases). The CDR3 covers 14 residues. V was cut by 5 bases and J by 8 bases, with 16 bases left in between. Germline CDR1 reads LNHNV; CDR2 reads YYDKDF (reference sequence).